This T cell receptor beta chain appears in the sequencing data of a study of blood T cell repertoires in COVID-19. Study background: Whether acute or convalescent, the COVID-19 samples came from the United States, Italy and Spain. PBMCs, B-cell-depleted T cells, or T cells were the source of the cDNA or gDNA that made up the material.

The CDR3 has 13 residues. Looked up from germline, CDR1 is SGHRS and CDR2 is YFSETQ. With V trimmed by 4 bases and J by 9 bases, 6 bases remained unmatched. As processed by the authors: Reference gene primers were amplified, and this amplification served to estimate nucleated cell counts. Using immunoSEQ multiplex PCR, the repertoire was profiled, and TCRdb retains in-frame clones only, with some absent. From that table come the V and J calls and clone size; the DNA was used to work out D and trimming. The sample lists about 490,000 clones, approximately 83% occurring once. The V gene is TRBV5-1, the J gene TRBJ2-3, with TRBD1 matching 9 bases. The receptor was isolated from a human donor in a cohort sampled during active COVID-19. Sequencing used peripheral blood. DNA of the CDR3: TGCGCCAGCAGCCTAAGGACAGGGGAGACGCAGTATTTT. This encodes CASSLRTGETQYF.